This TCR beta chain was recovered during a study of T cell changes during pregnancy in multiple sclerosis. The assay was immunoSEQ multiplex PCR, and TCRdb's table has in-frame clones only and misses some. The sample contains 15,000 to 20,000 clones, 80% to 90% of which appear only once. Germline lookup yields CDR1 MNHNS and CDR2 SASEGT. The CDR3 length is 17 residues. Trimming took 5 bases from V and 6 from J; bases not matched to a gene: 18. This receptor was identified in a female donor in good health, enrolled as a control in a pregnancy study. Sequenced material: CD8+ T cells from peripheral blood mononuclear cells, taken in the third trimester of pregnancy. This chain connects TRBV6-1 to TRBJ1-2; 7 bases line up with TRBD1. CDR3 coding DNA: TGTGCCAGCAGTAAAGTACCTGACAGGGCGTCGCTGGATGGCTACACCTTC. This encodes CASSKVPDRASLDGYTF.